What follows is one T cell receptor beta chain and its context. Its matching antigen is unknown. The V end was cut by 1 base, the J end by 2 bases, with 12 bases between. This CDR3 contains 15 residues. Germline V gene data show CDR1 as SQVTM and CDR2 as ANQGSEA. The PCR used 60 Vbeta and 13 Jbeta primers. This table comes from immunoSEQ multiplex PCR, and its TCRdb copy is limited to in-frame clones, with some not included. This sample carries 90,000 to 120,000 clones, under 80% of them seen once, and the ten largest clones take about 14%. The data were taken from a study of cytomegalovirus exposure and HLA in healthy donors. General study results and limits: Being productive about 87% or about 30% of the time was typical of most TCR beta V segments in an earlier analysis. 150 to 200 TCR beta chains were listed as cytomegalovirus-associated. In a later analysis, HLA-associated beta chains showed higher expansion and lower generation probabilities than comparable chains.

V is TRBV29-1 and J is TRBJ1-5, with a tentative D call TRBD1 (6 bases). The receptor comes from a woman aged 40 to 50 in good health and CMV-seropositive. The material sequenced was PBMCs. Here the CDR3 DNA reads TGCAGCGTTGAAGTCGGTTCAGGGGGCAATCAGCCCCAGCATTTT. This gives the protein CSVEVGSGGNQPQHF.